The present T cell receptor beta chain was sequenced within a study of graft-versus-host responses after intestinal transplantation. Study-level findings and limits: Recipient bone marrow held GvH clones, some seen earlier in ileum or blood.

On this clone: Its antigen is unidentified.

Produced via immunoSEQ multiplex PCR; TCRdb's table is partial and in-frame only. The sample contains fewer than 70,000 clones, roughly 92% of which appear only once. Trimming removed 0 bases at V and 0 bases at J, with 9 bases between. The CDR3 totals 15 residues. Germline values: CDR1 PRHDT, CDR2 FYEKMQ (reference sequence). The starting material was bone marrow, obtained 700 to 750 days after intestinal transplantation. The chain recombines TRBV13 with TRBJ2-7; D is unresolved. The receptor was isolated from a human patient who received an intestinal transplant, so some T cells may come from the graft donor. Here the CDR3 reads CASSLGSAVSYEQYF. The CDR3 nucleotides read TGTGCCAGCAGCTTAGGAAGCGCCGTCTCCTACGAGCAGTACTTC.